The 16 T cell receptor beta chains presented below share a single source sample, sequenced in a study of tumor-infiltrating lymphocytes in localized non-small cell lung cancer. Only in-frame clones appear in the TCRdb table, and some are missing; sequencing was by immunoSEQ multiplex PCR. There are about 23,000 clones in the sample; around 73% occur only once, and 5.5% to 7% lies in the top ten. Sequencing input: lung tumor tissue. The receptors originated from a human donor with non-small cell lung cancer.

This rearrangement joins TRBV7-2 to TRBJ2-7; D tentatively reads TRBD1 or TRBD2 (6 bases each). The CDR3 loop spans 14 amino acids. Trimming pared 2 bases from V and 2 bases from J, leaving 10 bases between. Germline CDR1 SGHTA, CDR2 FQGNSA. DNA of the CDR3: TGTGCCAGCAGCTTACAGGAGGGGGCCTACGAGCAGTACTTC. It specifies CASSLQEGAYEQYF.

The chain joins TRBV7-2 to TRBJ1-2, with a possible D match to TRBD1 (5 bases). In germline, CDR1 is SGHTA, CDR2 FQGNSA. The length of the CDR3 is 16 residues. V lost 1 base and J 5 bases, leaving 17 bases between the germline ends. CDR3 nucleotides: TGTGCCAGCAGCTTAGTTCTCTGGGGGAATAGTTATGGCTACACCTTC. It is translated as CASSLVLWGNSYGYTF.

The chain combines TRBV6-1 with TRBJ1-1, with a weak D call TRBD1 (5 bases). V lost 4 bases to trimming and J lost 3 bases, with 12 bases between them. The CDR3 has 14 amino acids. Germline V CDR1 and CDR2: MNHNS, SASEGT. In DNA form, the CDR3 reads TGTGCCAGCAGTGGGGCCAGGGCGGACACTGAAGCTTTCTTT. Amino acid sequence: CASSGARADTEAFF.

The chain links TRBV19 to TRBJ1-1; no clear D gene. V lost 5 bases, J lost 1 base, and 11 bases lay in between. The CDR3 is 14 residues long. Germline CDR1 is LNHDA and CDR2 is SQIVND (reference sequence). CDR3: CASSRAGSNTEAFF. The CDR3 coding sequence is TGTGCCAGTAGTCGGGCGGGCTCGAACACTGAAGCTTTCTTT.

The genes are TRBV5-1 and TRBJ1-6; D unresolved. Trimming stripped 0 bases from V and 2 bases from J, with 6 bases between. CDR3 length: 15 amino acids. Germline loops: CDR1 SGHRS, CDR2 YFSETQ. CDR3 sequence: CASSLDRAYNSPLHF. The CDR3 nucleotides read TGCGCCAGCAGCTTGGACCGGGCCTATAATTCACCCCTCCACTTT.

The V and J genes are TRBV4-1 and TRBJ1-2; no definite D call. This CDR3 has 15 amino acids. Germline CDR1 MGHRA, CDR2 YSYEKL. The V and J ends lost 0 bases and 2 bases respectively, with 10 bases between them. In nucleotides, the CDR3 is TGCGCCAGCAGCCAAGATCAAGGGTACAACTATGGCTACACCTTC. It translates to CASSQDQGYNYGYTF.

This clone was detected only a few times. The chain couples TRBV5-1 to TRBJ2-2; TRBD1 is a possible D gene (5 bases). Germline CDR1 reads SGHRS; CDR2 reads YFSETQ. The CDR3 totals 13 residues. V dropped 5 bases and J dropped 5 bases, with 10 bases sitting between them. The CDR3 region has the DNA TGCGCCAGCAGGGGCAGGGAAACCGGGGAGCTGTTTTTT. Its protein is CASRGRETGELFF. The full variable domain, its missing parts supplied by reference TRBV5-1 and TRBJ2-2, is KAGVTQTPRYLIKTRGQQVTLSCSPISGHRSVSWYQQTPGQGLQFLFEYFSETQRNKGNFPGRFSGRQFSNSRSEMNVSTLELGDSALYLCASRGRETGELFFGEGSRLTVL.

The chain combines TRBV6-6 with TRBJ1-6, with no clear D. Deletions cut 0 bases from V and 7 bases from J, with 7 bases between. This CDR3 has 14 amino acids. From germline, CDR1 is MNHNY and CDR2 SVGAGI (reference sequence). CDR3 bases: TGTGCCAGCAGTTACTCCGCGGGGAATTCACCCCTCCACTTT. It encodes CASSYSAGNSPLHF.

The V call is TRBV4-3, the J call TRBJ2-3, with 8 bases aligning to TRBD2. V was clipped by 0 bases and J by 2 bases; unmatched bases: 7. The CDR3 is made up of 17 amino acids. Looked up from germline, CDR1 is LGHNA and CDR2 is YSLEER. CDR3 sequence (DNA): TGCGCCAGCAGCCAAGAGGGGAAGCGGGGGCCCACAGATACGCAGTATTTT. It yields the protein CASSQEGKRGPTDTQYF.

The chain links TRBV2 to TRBJ2-1, with unresolved D. Germline CDR1 SNHLY, CDR2 FYNNEI. This CDR3 has 15 residues. Deletions cut 4 bases from V and 7 bases from J, with 17 bases between. CDR3 region: CASSAGGPMGNEQFF. CDR3 nucleotide sequence: TGTGCCAGCAGTGCCGGCGGCCCCATGGGAAATGAGCAGTTCTTC.

The V and J genes are TRBV5-1 and TRBJ1-1; D ambiguous. Germline lookup yields CDR1 SGHRS and CDR2 YFSETQ. The V end was cut by 4 bases, the J end by 0 bases, with 16 bases between. This CDR3 is 16 amino acids long. The CDR3 DNA reads as TGCGCCAGCAGCCGTTCGGGGTCCTCATTGAACACTGAAGCTTTCTTT. Encoded protein: CASSRSGSSLNTEAFF.

This clone has a single count. V gene TRBV7-3 combines with J gene TRBJ2-3; perhaps TRBD1 as D (5 bases). The CDR3 spans 14 residues. Trimming cost V 6 bases and J 4 bases, with 14 bases left between them. Germline values: CDR1 SGHTA, CDR2 FQGTGA. CDR3 coding DNA: TGTGCCAGCAGTCTTGGGGCCCGCCCAGATACGCAGTATTTT. It translates to CASSLGARPDTQYF.

The chain has TRBV6-5 and TRBJ2-5; D ambiguous. V lost 8 bases, J lost 4 bases, and 14 bases lay in between. The CDR3 sequence is 13 residues long. In germline, CDR1 is MNHEY, CDR2 SVGAGI. CDR3 protein: CASAPRVGETQYF. DNA of the CDR3: TGTGCCAGCGCCCCGCGCGTGGGAGAGACCCAGTACTTC.

The V call is TRBV2, the J call TRBJ2-7; D may be TRBD1 (6 bases). The CDR3 totals 18 residues. Trimming pared 2 bases from V and 4 bases from J, leaving 24 bases between. Germline CDR1 SNHLY, CDR2 FYNNEI. The DNA of the CDR3 is TGTGCCAGCAGTGAACGGGACAAATACCGGCCTGGATTGTACGAGCAGTACTTC. Translating gives CASSERDKYRPGLYEQYF. The full variable domain, in which reference TRBV2 and TRBJ2-7 provide the parts outside the CDR3, is EPEVTQTPSHQVTQMGQEVILRCVPISNHLYFYWYRQILGQKVEFLVSFYNNEISEKSEIFDDQFSVERPDGSNFTLKIRSTKLEDSAMYFCASSERDKYRPGLYEQYFGPGTRLTVT.

The chain uses TRBV5-1 and TRBJ2-2; 7 bases line up with TRBD2. This CDR3 contains 15 residues. CDR1 and CDR2 (germline): SGHRS, YFSETQ. V was pared by 7 bases and J by 4 bases, with 10 bases of the junction left unmatched. The CDR3 here is CASHVGRGTTGELFF. Here the CDR3 DNA reads TGCGCCAGCCACGTGGGGAGGGGCACCACCGGGGAGCTGTTTTTT.

The count of this clone is one. The J gene is TRBJ2-1, the V gene TRBV18, with D perhaps matching TRBD1 or TRBD2 (5 bases each). Germline-derived CDR1 and CDR2 are KGHSH and LQKENI. Between the trimmed V and J ends, which lost 4 bases and 9 bases, there was a span of 19 bases. The CDR3 length is 15 residues. For the CDR3, the DNA is TGTGCCAGCTCACTGGACTTTAGACAGTTCGGTGAGCAGTTCTTC. It translates to CASSLDFRQFGEQFF.